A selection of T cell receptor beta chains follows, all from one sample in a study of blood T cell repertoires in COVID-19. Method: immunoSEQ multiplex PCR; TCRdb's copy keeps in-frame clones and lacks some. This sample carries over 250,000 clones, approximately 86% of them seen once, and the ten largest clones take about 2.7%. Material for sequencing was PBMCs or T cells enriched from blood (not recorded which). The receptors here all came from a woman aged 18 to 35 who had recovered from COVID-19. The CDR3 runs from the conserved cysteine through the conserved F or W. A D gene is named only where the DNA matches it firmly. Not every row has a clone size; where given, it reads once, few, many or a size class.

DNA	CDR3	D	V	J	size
TGCAGTGCTAGTCTAGCGGGGATCTACGAGCAGTACTTC	CSASLAGIYEQYF	TRBD2	TRBV20-1	TRBJ2-7	NA
TGCGCCAGCAGCTGGGACAGGGGTTCACCTGGCTACACCTTC	CASSWDRGSPGYTF	TRBD1	TRBV5-1	TRBJ1-2	NA
TGTGCCAGTAGTGACACAGGGACCTATAATTCACCCCTCCACTTT	CASSDTGTYNSPLHF	NA	TRBV19	TRBJ1-6	NA
TGTGCCAGCAGCTTAGCGACGGGACAGTTTCAAGTCTACGAGCAGTACTTC	CASSLATGQFQVYEQYF	TRBD1	TRBV7-9	TRBJ2-7	once
TGTGCCAGCAGTGAAAACATAGCGGGGGGGCGGGAGACCCAGTACTTC	CASSENIAGGRETQYF	TRBD2	TRBV25-1	TRBJ2-5	NA
TGTGCCACCAGTGCAGTCCCAGGACAGGGGCTTAGCGGGCATGAGCAGTTCTTC	CATSAVPGQGLSGHEQFF	TRBD1	TRBV24-1	TRBJ2-1	NA
TGTGCCAGCAGTAGGACTGTGGATACGCAGTATTTT	CASSRTVDTQYF	NA	TRBV2	TRBJ2-3	NA
TGTGCCAGCACCGGCGACTCGTACGAGCAGTACTTC	CASTGDSYEQYF	NA	TRBV11-3	TRBJ2-7	NA
TGCGCCAGCAGTGAGCAGGCCGGAAACACCATATATTTT	CASSEQAGNTIYF	NA	TRBV10-2	TRBJ1-3	NA
TGTGCCAGTAGTAATAGTTACTACGAGCAGTACTTC	CASSNSYYEQYF	NA	TRBV19	TRBJ2-7	NA
TGTGCCAGTAGTCCAGGATGGGGACAGGGCAACTCTGGGGCCAACGTCCTGACTTTC	CASSPGWGQGNSGANVLTF	TRBD1	TRBV19	TRBJ2-6	NA
TGTGCCAGCAGTGTAGCGGGGGCCACCGGGGAGCTGTTTTTT	CASSVAGATGELFF	TRBD2	TRBV6-2/TRBV6-3	TRBJ2-2	NA
TGTGCCAGCAGTTTAGGGGCTCAGGCCCGACAGGCAACTAATGAAAAACTGTTTTTT	CASSLGAQARQATNEKLFF	NA	TRBV28	TRBJ1-4	NA
TGCGCCAGCAGCCCACAGGGCCAATTGAACAATGAGCAGTTCTTC	CASSPQGQLNNEQFF	NA	TRBV4-3	TRBJ2-1	NA
TGTGCCACCAGCAGGAGGAACACTGAAGCTTTCTTT	CATSRRNTEAFF	NA	TRBV15	TRBJ1-1	NA
TGCGCCAGCAGCTCCCGGGACATCTCCTACGAGCAGTACTTC	CASSSRDISYEQYF	NA	TRBV5-1	TRBJ2-7	NA
TGTGCCAGCAGCTTTAACGGGGGGTTGACCGGGGAGCTGTTTTTT	CASSFNGGLTGELFF	TRBD2	TRBV7-8	TRBJ2-2	NA
TGTGCCAGCAGTTTAACGACAGGAATCCTCGGTCTTGGCTACACCTTC	CASSLTTGILGLGYTF	NA	TRBV28	TRBJ1-2	NA
TGTGCCAGCAGTTACTCGATCAGGGGCGCATACGAGCAGTACTTC	CASSYSIRGAYEQYF	NA	TRBV6-5	TRBJ2-7	NA
TGTGCCAGCTCACCAGGGTCAGGGACACCCCCCTACAATGAGCAGTTCTTC	CASSPGSGTPPYNEQFF	NA	TRBV18	TRBJ2-1	NA
TGTGCCAGTAGTGGCGGGACTAGCGGGATCTACGAGCAGTACTTC	CASSGGTSGIYEQYF	TRBD2	TRBV19	TRBJ2-7	NA
TGCAGCGTTGAAGAGACAGGCTCCTACGAGCAGTACTTC	CSVEETGSYEQYF	NA	TRBV29-1	TRBJ2-7	NA
TGTGCCAGCAGCGCCAATACAGGGGTGTCAGCTTTCTTT	CASSANTGVSAFF	TRBD1	TRBV9	TRBJ1-1	NA
TGTGCCAGCAGCGCGCAGGGCTATGGCTACACCTTC	CASSAQGYGYTF	NA	TRBV9	TRBJ1-2	NA
TGTGCCAGCAGCTTAGGAGCCTACGCGAACACCGGGGAGCTGTTTTTT	CASSLGAYANTGELFF	NA	TRBV11-2	TRBJ2-2	once
TGTGCCAGCAGTTACCCGGGAGGGCCGTTCAATGAGCAGTTCTTC	CASSYPGGPFNEQFF	TRBD2	TRBV6-5	TRBJ2-1	NA
TGCGCCAGCAGCGGGAGCGGGAGGGCCCTTAGTGCCTACAATGAGCAGTTCTTC	CASSGSGRALSAYNEQFF	TRBD2	TRBV5-1	TRBJ2-1	NA
TGCGCCAGCAGGGACAAATTGACAGGCGGCGAGCAGTACTTC	CASRDKLTGGEQYF	NA	TRBV10-1	TRBJ2-7	NA
TGTGCCAGCAGCTTTCGGGAGCCCTATTCCTACGAGCAGTACTTC	CASSFREPYSYEQYF	NA	TRBV7-2	TRBJ2-7	NA
TGCGCCCGCAGCCCTGGTGGGGGGGGCCAACTTCAAGAGACCCAGTACTTC	CARSPGGGGQLQETQYF	NA	TRBV5-1	TRBJ2-5	NA
TGTGCCAGCAGCTCACAGGCGGGAGACTATGGCTACACCTTC	CASSSQAGDYGYTF	NA	TRBV7-2	TRBJ1-2	NA
TGCGCCAGCAGCCTGGACAGGGCCCCAGATACGCAGTATTTT	CASSLDRAPDTQYF	TRBD1	TRBV5-1	TRBJ2-3	NA
TGCGCCAGCAAAAAGGACAGGGGAAGTTGGGAGCAGTACTTC	CASKKDRGSWEQYF	TRBD1	TRBV10-2	TRBJ2-7	NA
TGTGCCAGCAGCCCGAGTTGGGGATCCGGCAGGGGGGACGGGGAGCTGTTTTTT	CASSPSWGSGRGDGELFF	NA	TRBV7-8	TRBJ2-2	NA
TGTGCCAGCAGCCCCACGTCAGGGGACCTACAAGAGACCCAGTACTTC	CASSPTSGDLQETQYF	NA	TRBV3-1/TRBV3-2	TRBJ2-5	NA
TGTGCCAGCAGCGTAGACAGGGGCAGCACAGATACGCAGTATTTT	CASSVDRGSTDTQYF	TRBD1	TRBV7-8	TRBJ2-3	NA
TGTGCCAGCTCACCTCAGAACCCTAACTATGGCTACACCTTC	CASSPQNPNYGYTF	NA	TRBV18	TRBJ1-2	once